The 29 T cell receptor beta chains reported below all come from one sample, sequenced in a study of blood T cell repertoires in COVID-19. Generated by immunoSEQ multiplex PCR, the TCRdb table keeps only in-frame clones and is missing some. This table holds approximately 280,000 clones, around 85% found once. The sequencing sample was made of peripheral blood. Receptors originate from a human donor with COVID-19, enrolled during active disease. The donor label of this sample is uncertain.

The V and J genes are TRBV4-3 and TRBJ2-3, with D unresolved. The CDR3 loop spans 16 amino acids. V was shortened by 1 base and J by 2 bases, with 13 bases between the two germline ends. Per germline, CDR1 LGHNA and CDR2 YSLEER. The CDR3 DNA follows: TGCGCCAGCAGCCAAGGGGCTACAGTTTCCACAGATACGCAGTATTTT. Translating it yields CASSQGATVSTDTQYF.

The chain combines TRBV2 with TRBJ1-1, with D unresolved. This CDR3 has 14 residues. V shed 4 bases and J shed 3 bases, with 12 bases lying between them. Germline V gene lookup returns CDR1 SNHLY and CDR2 FYNNEI. The CDR3 sequence: CASSVMLPDTEAFF. CDR3 DNA: TGTGCCAGCAGTGTAATGTTACCAGACACTGAAGCTTTCTTT.

This clone appeared once. The chain links TRBV30 to TRBJ2-2; D is undetermined. Germline lookup yields CDR1 GTSNPN and CDR2 SVGIG (reference sequence). Trimming stripped 7 bases from V and 3 bases from J, with 6 bases between. CDR3 length: 11 residues. The CDR3 loop reads CASYDTGELFF. The CDR3 DNA is TGTGCCTCCTACGACACCGGGGAGCTGTTTTTT.

The gene calls are TRBV4-2 and TRBJ2-1; the match to TRBD2 covers 7 bases. After removal of 1 base from V and 0 bases from J, the junction contained 9 bases not matched to a gene. The CDR3 contains 18 residues. From germline, CDR1 is LGHNA and CDR2 YNFKEQ. The CDR3 loop is CASSQVTSALSSYNEQFF. CDR3 sequence (DNA): TGTGCCAGCAGCCAAGTCACTAGCGCCCTGAGCTCCTACAATGAGCAGTTCTTC.

J is TRBJ2-3 and V is TRBV5-1; TRBD1 aligns across 8 bases. Germline CDR1 is SGHRS and CDR2 is YFSETQ. V lost 5 bases and J lost 2; bases outside the gene matches: 7. CDR3 length equals 15 residues. The CDR3: CASSPTGANTDTQYF. CDR3 bases: TGCGCCAGCAGTCCGACAGGGGCTAACACAGATACGCAGTATTTT.

This chain's CDR3 is CSVWQGDGYTF. As DNA, the CDR3 is TGCAGCGTTTGGCAGGGGGATGGCTACACCTTC. This chain links TRBV29-1 with TRBJ1-2; 7 bases match TRBD1. This CDR3 region has 11 residues. The V gene end was trimmed by 5 bases and the J gene end by 6 bases; junction bases not matched to a gene: 3. Per germline, CDR1 SQVTM and CDR2 ANQGSEA. Drawing the rest from reference TRBV29-1 and TRBJ1-2, the complete variable domain is SAVISQKPSRDICQRGTSLTIQCQVDSQVTMMFWYRQQPGQSLTLIATANQGSEATYESGFVIDKFPISRPNLTFSTLTVSNMSPEDSSIYLCSVWQGDGYTFGSGTRLTVV.

The chain links TRBV6-2 or TRBV6-3 to TRBJ2-5; TRBD2 agrees at 7 bases. CDR1 is MNHEY and CDR2 is SVGEGT in the germline V gene. The CDR3 extends over 16 amino acids. V dropped 5 bases and J dropped 4; count of bases not matched to a gene: 13. The CDR3 region is CASSRPTSDGRETQYF. Here the CDR3 DNA reads TGTGCCAGCAGTCGCCCAACTAGCGACGGGAGAGAGACCCAGTACTTC.

The chain employs TRBV19 and TRBJ2-7; 9 bases match TRBD1. With 5 bases clipped from V and 2 bases from J, the junction kept 7 bases outside the gene matches. The germline gives CDR1 LNHDA, CDR2 SQIVND (reference sequence). The CDR3 is 15 amino acids. The CDR3 spells CASSPRDRVTYEQYF. The CDR3 DNA is TGTGCCAGTAGTCCCCGGGACAGGGTTACCTACGAGCAGTACTTC.

The gene calls are TRBV18 and TRBJ1-4, with D possibly TRBD1 on 6 matching bases. This CDR3 contains 16 residues. Trimming shortened V by 2 bases and J by 6 bases, and 16 bases separated the two germline ends. Germline values: CDR1 KGHSH, CDR2 LQKENI. The CDR3 region has the DNA TGTGCCAGCTCACCAGAAGGGGGTAGTATACATGAAAAACTGTTTTTT. Encoded protein: CASSPEGGSIHEKLFF.

CDR3 sequence: CASSLASPAGSIYGYTF. CDR3 nucleotide sequence: TGTGCCAGCAGCTTAGCGTCTCCGGCAGGGTCAATCTATGGCTACACCTTC. This sequence joins TRBV11-1 and TRBJ1-2; D is perhaps TRBD1 (5 bases). Trimming took 0 bases from V and 4 from J, leaving 18 bases between them. CDR3 length equals 17 residues. CDR1 is SGHAT and CDR2 is FQDESV in the germline V gene (reference sequence).

The chain has TRBV29-1 and TRBJ2-7, with TRBD2 matching over 9 bases. Germline CDR1 and CDR2: SQVTM and ANQGSEA. The CDR3 has 13 amino acids. J was trimmed by 11 bases and V by 7 bases; bases with no gene match: 15. DNA for the CDR3: TGCAGCGCCAAGCCTAGCGGGGCACACACGGAGTACTTC. Its protein product is CSAKPSGAHTEYF.

The genes are TRBV28 and TRBJ1-1; the D is unclear. With 8 bases removed from V and 3 bases from J, the gap between germline ends came to 13 bases. The CDR3 consists of 13 residues. From germline, CDR1 is MDHEN and CDR2 SYDVKM. The CDR3 sequence is CASVGSGYTEAFF. DNA for the CDR3: TGTGCCAGCGTGGGGTCGGGGTACACTGAAGCTTTCTTT.

A single count supports this clone. The rearrangement uses TRBV28 and TRBJ2-7, with D possibly matching TRBD1 (6 bases). The V end lost 6 bases, the J end lost 4 bases, and 19 bases lay between the germline ends. The germline CDR1 and CDR2 sequences are MDHEN and SYDVKM. The CDR3 totals 15 residues. The CDR3, as DNA: TGTGCCAGCAGAGTCCCGCAGGGGCGTCTTTACGAGCAGTACTTC. It is translated as CASRVPQGRLYEQYF.

V usage is TRBV7-9 and J usage is TRBJ2-1; 11 bases are shared with TRBD2. V gave up 5 bases and J gave up 6 bases; unmatched junction bases: 6. Germline V lookup: CDR1 SEHNR, CDR2 FQNEAQ (reference sequence). The CDR3 is 15 amino acids. The CDR3 nucleotides read TGTGCCAGCAGCCCCCTAGCGGGAGGATTCAATGAGCAGTTCTTC. Translation gives CASSPLAGGFNEQFF.

The V and J genes are TRBV28 and TRBJ2-1, with 9 bases fitting TRBD2. Germline CDR1 MDHEN, CDR2 SYDVKM. CDR3 length equals 17 residues. V lost 5 bases and J lost 9; bases outside the gene matches: 17. CDR3 DNA sequence: TGTGCCAGCAGTGGGGTCAATTATGGCGGGAGGGCCGGTGAGCAGTTCTTC. The encoded protein is CASSGVNYGGRAGEQFF. The entire variable domain, with the rest obtained from reference TRBV28 and TRBJ2-1, is as follows: DVKVTQSSRYLVKRTGEKVFLECVQDMDHENMFWYRQDPGLGLRLIYFSYDVKMKEKGDIPEGYSVSREKKERFSLILESASTNQTSMYLCASSGVNYGGRAGEQFFGPGTRLTVL.

This chain links TRBV27 with TRBJ2-7; 8 bases align to TRBD2. From germline, CDR1 is MNHEY and CDR2 SMNVEV (reference sequence). Trimming cost V 5 bases and J 2 bases; bases outside gene matches: 17. The CDR3 consists of 18 residues. The CDR3, as DNA: TGTGCCAGCAGTCAATCTAGCGGGCTAACCCTAATGACCTACGAGCAGTACTTC. It yields the protein CASSQSSGLTLMTYEQYF.

This clone was seen a single time. The rearrangement uses TRBV5-1 and TRBJ1-1; tentative D call: TRBD1 (6 bases). The CDR3 loop spans 16 amino acids. The V end was cut by 5 bases, the J end by 5 bases, with 22 bases between. Germline V gene lookup returns CDR1 SGHRS and CDR2 YFSETQ. The CDR3 DNA follows: TGCGCCAGCAGGACCCTCCCGGGGGGGGCGGGAACTGAAGCTTTCTTT. It yields the protein CASRTLPGGAGTEAFF.

V is TRBV9 and J is TRBJ2-1, with 7 bases lining up with TRBD2. The CDR3 consists of 15 residues. V lost 7 bases to trimming and J lost 2 bases; unmatched junction nucleotides: 9. Germline V gene data show CDR1 as SGDLS and CDR2 as YYNGEE. The CDR3 nucleotides are TGTGCCAGCGCGGGCGGGAGTGGCACCTACAATGAGCAGTTCTTC. It is translated as CASAGGSGTYNEQFF.

J is TRBJ2-7 and V is TRBV28, with D possibly TRBD2 on 6 matching bases. The CDR3 runs 13 residues. V was cut by 9 bases and J by 1 base, with 13 bases left in between. Germline CDR1 and CDR2: MDHEN and SYDVKM. CDR3 loop: CASIAGGSYEQYF. The CDR3 DNA is TGTGCCAGTATAGCCGGAGGGTCCTACGAGCAGTACTTC.

V is TRBV18 and J is TRBJ1-1; D is perhaps TRBD1 (6 bases). The CDR3 totals 13 residues. Trimming removed 8 bases from V and 3 bases from J, with 13 bases in between. The germline CDR1 and CDR2 sequences are KGHSH and LQKENI. DNA for the CDR3: TGTGCCAGCAGTACAGGGCGAGACACTGAAGCTTTCTTT. This sequence encodes CASSTGRDTEAFF. Using reference TRBV18 and TRBJ1-1 for the parts outside the CDR3, the full variable domain is NAGVMQNPRHLVRRRGQEARLRCSPMKGHSHVYWYRQLPEEGLKFMVYLQKENIIDESGMPKERFSAEFPKEGPSILRIQQVVRGDSAAYFCASSTGRDTEAFFGQGTRLTVV.

The J gene is TRBJ1-1, the V gene TRBV19, with D possibly TRBD1 on 6 matching bases. Germline V CDR1 and CDR2: LNHDA, SQIVND (reference sequence). CDR3 length equals 14 residues. Trimming removed 5 bases from V and 4 bases from J, with 14 bases in between. CDR3 protein: CASSAGQKRTEAFF. The DNA for the CDR3 is TGTGCCAGTAGTGCCGGACAGAAACGCACTGAAGCTTTCTTT.

The gene calls are TRBV6-5 and TRBJ2-7; 9 bases fit TRBD1. The ends lost 6 bases at V and 4 bases at J; junction bases unmatched: 10. This CDR3 contains 15 residues. CDR1 and CDR2 from the germline V gene are MNHEY and SVGAGI. The CDR3 DNA reads as TGTGCCAGCAGAACCGGGACAGGGATTATGTACGAGCAGTACTTC. Translating it yields CASRTGTGIMYEQYF.

The chain joins TRBV19 to TRBJ2-2; D possibly corresponds to TRBD1 (6 bases). CDR1 LNHDA and CDR2 SQIVND come from the germline V gene (reference sequence). This CDR3 has 16 residues. V lost 3 bases to trimming and J lost 3 bases, with 14 bases between them. The CDR3 here is CASSIPAGAHTGELFF. The CDR3, as DNA: TGTGCCAGTAGTATTCCGGCAGGGGCACACACCGGGGAGCTGTTTTTT.

The chain couples TRBV2 to TRBJ1-2, with 10 bases identical to TRBD1. V shed 6 bases, J shed 0 bases, and the junction held 1 base outside the gene matches. Germline V CDR1 and CDR2: SNHLY, FYNNEI. The CDR3 sequence is 14 residues long. The CDR3 reads CASRDRGSNYGYTF. CDR3 bases: TGTGCCAGCAGGGACAGGGGGTCTAACTATGGCTACACCTTC.

CDR3 in amino acids: CASSLFPGPNYGYTF. DNA of the CDR3: TGTGCCAGCAGTTTATTCCCAGGGCCCAACTATGGCTACACCTTC. The chain combines TRBV27 with TRBJ1-2; TRBD1 is a possible D gene (5 bases). Between the trimmed V and J ends, which lost 1 base and 2 bases, there was a span of 11 bases. The CDR3 has 15 amino acids. From germline, CDR1 is MNHEY and CDR2 SMNVEV (reference sequence).

This rearrangement joins TRBV6-5 to TRBJ2-4, with 7 bases aligning to TRBD2. CDR3 size: 14 residues. After removal of 7 bases from V and 1 base from J, the junction contained 4 bases not matched to a gene. The germline CDR1 and CDR2 sequences are MNHEY and SVGAGI. CDR3 coding DNA: TGTGCCAGCATGAGCGGGGTGGCCAAAAACATTCAGTACTTC. It specifies CASMSGVAKNIQYF.

For the CDR3, the DNA is TGCGCCAGCAGCCCCCGGGCGGGCGGGGGGACTGAAGCTTTCTTT. Amino acid sequence: CASSPRAGGGTEAFF. The V call is TRBV5-1, the J call TRBJ1-1; TRBD1 might be the D (5 bases). Trimming shortened V by 4 bases and J by 5 bases, and 18 bases separated the two germline ends. The CDR3 consists of 15 residues. Germline V lookup: CDR1 SGHRS, CDR2 YFSETQ.

The chain links TRBV30 to TRBJ1-2; 7 bases agree with TRBD1. CDR1 and CDR2 (germline): GTSNPN, SVGIG (reference sequence). CDR3 size: 13 residues. The V and J ends lost 3 bases and 7 bases, in that order; junction bases with no gene match: 8. The CDR3: CAWSPNRGSGYTF. Here the CDR3 DNA reads TGTGCCTGGAGCCCTAACAGGGGAAGTGGCTACACCTTC. The variable domain in full, completed from reference TRBV30 and TRBJ1-2, reads SQTIHQWPATLVQPVGSPLSLECTVEGTSNPNLYWYRQAAGRGLQLLFYSVGIGQISSEVPQNLSASRPQDRQFILSSKKLLLSDSGFYLCAWSPNRGSGYTFGSGTRLTVV.

J is TRBJ1-1 and V is TRBV30; weak D call: TRBD1 (6 bases). V was clipped by 0 bases and J by 11 bases, with 16 bases between them. The CDR3 runs to 13 residues. CDR1 and CDR2 from the germline V gene are GTSNPN and SVGIG (reference sequence). DNA of the CDR3: TGTGCCTGGAGTGTACGTGTTGGGGGCTGGGCTTTCTTT. Amino acid sequence: CAWSVRVGGWAFF. The full variable domain, rest sourced from reference TRBV30 and TRBJ1-1, is SQTIHQWPATLVQPVGSPLSLECTVEGTSNPNLYWYRQAAGRGLQLLFYSVGIGQISSEVPQNLSASRPQDRQFILSSKKLLLSDSGFYLCAWSVRVGGWAFFGQGTRLTVV.